This TCR beta chain is from a study of cytomegalovirus exposure and HLA in healthy donors. 60 Vbeta and 13 Jbeta primers were used in PCR. The protocol was immunoSEQ multiplex PCR, while the TCRdb copy is restricted to in-frame clones and leaves out a portion. The sample includes around 75,000 clones, approximately 80% of them seen just once. CDR1 and CDR2 from the germline V gene are GTSNPN and SVGIG (reference sequence). The CDR3 is 15 residues long. V shed 4 bases and J shed 1 base, with 16 bases lying between them. The chain carries TRBV30 and TRBJ2-5, with D maybe TRBD1 (6 bases). The sequenced material came from PBMCs. The clonotype originates from a man aged 35 to 55 in good health and CMV-seronegative. This CDR3 is CAWTPNGTPQETQYF. The CDR3 nucleotides read TGTGCCTGGACCCCAAATGGGACACCCCAAGAGACCCAGTACTTC.